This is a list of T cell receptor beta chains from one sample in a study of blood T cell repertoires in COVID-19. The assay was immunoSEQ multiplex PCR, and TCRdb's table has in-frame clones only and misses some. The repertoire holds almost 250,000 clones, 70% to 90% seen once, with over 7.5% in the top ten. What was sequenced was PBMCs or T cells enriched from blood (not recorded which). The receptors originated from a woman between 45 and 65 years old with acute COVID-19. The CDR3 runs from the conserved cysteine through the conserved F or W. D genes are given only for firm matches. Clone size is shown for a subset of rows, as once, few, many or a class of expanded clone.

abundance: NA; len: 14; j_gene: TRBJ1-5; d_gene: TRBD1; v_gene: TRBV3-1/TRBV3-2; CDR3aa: CASSPRQGTQPQHF; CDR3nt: TGTGCCAGCAGCCCACGACAGGGAACTCAGCCCCAGCATTTT
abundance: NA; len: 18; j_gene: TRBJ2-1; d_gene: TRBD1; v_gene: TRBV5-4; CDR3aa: CASSLSVRGTGAYNEQFF; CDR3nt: TGTGCCAGCAGCTTGTCGGTCCGCGGGACAGGGGCCTACAATGAGCAGTTCTTC
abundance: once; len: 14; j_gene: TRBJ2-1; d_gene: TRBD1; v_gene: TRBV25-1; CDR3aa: CATKKGQGVNEQFF; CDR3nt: TGTGCCACTAAAAAGGGACAGGGGGTTAATGAGCAGTTCTTC
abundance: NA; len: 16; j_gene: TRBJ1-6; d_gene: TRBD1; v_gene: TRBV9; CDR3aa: CASSPRGGGYNSPLHF; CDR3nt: TGTGCCAGCAGCCCTAGAGGGGGCGGCTATAATTCACCCCTCCACTTT
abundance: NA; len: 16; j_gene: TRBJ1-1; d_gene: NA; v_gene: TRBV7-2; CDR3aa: CASSSRPAGQNTEAFF; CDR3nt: TGTGCCAGCAGCTCCCGTCCGGCAGGGCAGAACACTGAAGCTTTCTTT
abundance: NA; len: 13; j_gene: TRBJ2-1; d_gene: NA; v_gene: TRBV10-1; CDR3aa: CASSDRGFNEQFF; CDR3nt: TGCGCCAGCAGTGATCGGGGGTTCAATGAGCAGTTCTTC
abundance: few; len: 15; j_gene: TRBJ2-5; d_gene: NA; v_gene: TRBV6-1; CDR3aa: CASSEVGSGRETQYF; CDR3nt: TGTGCCAGCAGTGAAGTGGGGTCAGGGCGGGAGACCCAGTACTTC
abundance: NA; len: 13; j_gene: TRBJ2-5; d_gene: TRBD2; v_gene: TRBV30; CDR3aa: CALSGGAGETQYF; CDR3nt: TGTGCCTTAAGCGGGGGGGCAGGGGAGACCCAGTACTTC
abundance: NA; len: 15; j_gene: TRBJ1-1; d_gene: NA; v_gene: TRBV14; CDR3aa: CASSQFASVNTEAFF; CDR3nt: TGTGCCAGCAGCCAGTTTGCATCAGTGAACACTGAAGCTTTCTTT
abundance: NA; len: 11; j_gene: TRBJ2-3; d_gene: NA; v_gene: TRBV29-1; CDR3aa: CSAAATDTQYF; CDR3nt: TGCAGCGCCGCGGCCACAGATACGCAGTATTTT
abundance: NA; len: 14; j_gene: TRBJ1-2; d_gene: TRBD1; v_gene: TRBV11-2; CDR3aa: CASSFRDRVKGYTF; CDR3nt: TGTGCCAGCAGCTTCAGGGACAGGGTTAAGGGCTACACCTTC
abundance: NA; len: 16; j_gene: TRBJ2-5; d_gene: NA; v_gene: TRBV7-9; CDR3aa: CASSPSGMGTRETQYF; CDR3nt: TGTGCCAGCAGCCCCAGCGGTATGGGCACCCGGGAGACCCAGTACTTC
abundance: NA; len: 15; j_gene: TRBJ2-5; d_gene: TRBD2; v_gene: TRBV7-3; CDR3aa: CASSHGSGARETQYF; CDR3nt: TGTGCCAGCAGCCATGGGAGCGGGGCAAGAGAGACCCAGTACTTC
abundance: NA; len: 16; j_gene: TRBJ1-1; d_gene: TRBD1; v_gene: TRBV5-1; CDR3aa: CASTSGTGEMFTEAFF; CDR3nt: TGCGCCAGCACGTCCGGGACAGGCGAGATGTTCACTGAAGCTTTCTTT
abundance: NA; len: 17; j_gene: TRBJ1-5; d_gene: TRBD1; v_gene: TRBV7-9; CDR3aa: CASSLGGTGVSNQPQHF; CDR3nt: TGTGCCAGCAGCTTAGGCGGGACAGGGGTAAGCAATCAGCCCCAGCATTTT
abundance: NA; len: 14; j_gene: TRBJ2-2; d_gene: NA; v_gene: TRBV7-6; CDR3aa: CASSGWDSTGELFF; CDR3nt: TGTGCCAGCAGCGGGTGGGACTCCACCGGGGAGCTGTTTTTT
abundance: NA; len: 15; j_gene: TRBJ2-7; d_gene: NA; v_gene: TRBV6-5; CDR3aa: CASSYSSRGSYEQYF; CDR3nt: TGTGCCAGCAGTTACTCGAGCAGGGGATCCTACGAGCAGTACTTC
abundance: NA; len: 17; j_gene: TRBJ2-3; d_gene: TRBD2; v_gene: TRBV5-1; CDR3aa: CASSTGVSGGATDTQYF; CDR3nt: TGCGCCAGCAGCACCGGGGTTAGCGGGGGGGCCACAGATACGCAGTATTTT
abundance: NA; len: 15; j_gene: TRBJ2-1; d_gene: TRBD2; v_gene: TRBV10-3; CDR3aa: CAISGTSGDYNEQFF; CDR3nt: TGTGCCATCAGCGGGACTAGCGGGGATTACAATGAGCAGTTCTTC
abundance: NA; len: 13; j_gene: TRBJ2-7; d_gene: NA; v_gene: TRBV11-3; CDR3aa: CASSLGIGGELYF; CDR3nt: TGTGCCAGCAGCTTAGGTATCGGGGGTGAGCTGTACTTC
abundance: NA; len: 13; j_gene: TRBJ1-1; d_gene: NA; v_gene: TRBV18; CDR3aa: CASSALGGTEAFF; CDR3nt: TGTGCCAGCTCAGCGCTGGGGGGCACTGAAGCTTTCTTT
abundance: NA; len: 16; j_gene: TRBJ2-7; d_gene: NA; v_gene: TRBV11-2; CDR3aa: CASSLGAGRLSYEQYF; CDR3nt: TGTGCCAGCAGCTTAGGGGCCGGCCGATTGTCCTACGAGCAGTACTTC
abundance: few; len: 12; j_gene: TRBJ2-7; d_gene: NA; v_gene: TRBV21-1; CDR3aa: CASSRVRDEQYF; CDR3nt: TGTGCCAGCAGTCGGGTGAGGGACGAGCAGTACTTC
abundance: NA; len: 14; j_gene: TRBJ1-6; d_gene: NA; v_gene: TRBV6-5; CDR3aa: CASTRQAYNSPLHF; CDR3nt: TGTGCCAGCACGAGACAGGCGTATAATTCACCCCTCCACTTT
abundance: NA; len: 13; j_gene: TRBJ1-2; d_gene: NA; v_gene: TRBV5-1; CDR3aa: CASRDQGREGYTF; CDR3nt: TGCGCCAGCAGGGATCAGGGGCGGGAGGGCTACACCTTC
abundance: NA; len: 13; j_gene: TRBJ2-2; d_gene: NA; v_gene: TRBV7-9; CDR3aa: CASASERTGELFF; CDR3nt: TGTGCCAGCGCCTCTGAGAGGACCGGGGAGCTGTTTTTT